This paragraph covers one T cell receptor (beta chain) sequence. Its antigen is not known. Repertoires were generated with immunoSEQ multiplex PCR, while TCRdb's copy carries only in-frame clones and drops some. The table includes around 4,800 clones, 25% to 30% detected once. The CDR3 runs to 15 residues. The record originates from a study of T cell clones after liver transplantation. Study overall: HCV positivity affected three of eight recipients; the rest lacked autoimmune or viral indications.

Alloreactive TCRbeta sequences came from sequencing proliferating CFSE-low cells in the MLR. J is TRBJ1-2 and V is TRBV12-1. TRBV12-1 corresponds to a pseudogene. Sequenced: CD4+ T cells from cultured PBMCs. This sequence originates from a human patient who received a liver transplant. Part of the T cell pool may stem from the graft donor. The CDR3 DNA is TGTGCCAGCAGCCGGCCCGTCCGGGAGGATTATGGCTACACCTTC. This encodes CASSRPVREDYGYTF.